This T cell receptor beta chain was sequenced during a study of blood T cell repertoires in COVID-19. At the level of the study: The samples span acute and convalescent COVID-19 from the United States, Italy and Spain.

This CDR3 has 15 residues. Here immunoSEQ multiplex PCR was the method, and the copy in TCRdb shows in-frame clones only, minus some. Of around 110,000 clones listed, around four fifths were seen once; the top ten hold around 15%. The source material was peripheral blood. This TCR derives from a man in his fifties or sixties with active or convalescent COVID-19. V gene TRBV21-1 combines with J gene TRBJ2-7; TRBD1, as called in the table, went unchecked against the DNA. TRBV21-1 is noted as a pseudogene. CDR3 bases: TGTGCCAGCAGCAAAGCTCCGGACAGCTCCTACGAGCAGTACTTC. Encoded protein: CASSKAPDSSYEQYF.